This passage covers 8 T cell receptor beta chains from one sample sequenced in a study of blood T cells in healthy people across ages. The use of a sample-barcoded 5' primer and a J-beta primer mix characterized a second PCR of about 6 to 12 cycles. TCRdb recomputed calls from the 5' RACE reads with MiXCR, one row per CDR3 protein. The sample yields 1.5 million to 2 million distinct CDR3 sequences, 49% seen once. Sequencing used blood. The receptors here all came from a woman aged 40 to 50 in good health.

The chain employs TRBV7-8 and TRBJ2-7; weak D call: TRBD1 (6 bases). Germline V CDR1 and CDR2: SGHVS, FQNEAQ. The length of the CDR3 is 16 residues. V lost 1 base and J 0 bases, leaving 13 bases between the germline ends. The CDR3 DNA is TGTGCCAGCAGCTTAGTTGTGGGGGCAGCCTCCTACGAGCAGTACTTC. This gives the protein CASSLVVGAASYEQYF.

About this clonotype itself: One junction end disagrees with the germline gene, perhaps due to a read error. The J gene is TRBJ2-3, the V gene TRBV7-2; TRBD1 or TRBD2 may be the D gene (5 bases each). Per germline, CDR1 SGHTA and CDR2 FQGNSA. This CDR3 contains 15 residues. The CDR3 nucleotides read TGTGCCAGCAGCTTAGGGGGGTCTAGCACAGATACGCGGTATTTT. The encoded protein is CASSLGGSSTDTRYF.

The table lists this clonotype with a few counts. The junction does not match germline at one end; this may be a read error. This chain uses TRBV10-3 with TRBJ2-1; 8 positions match TRBD2. The V gene's germline CDR1 is ENHRY and CDR2 SYGVKD. The CDR3 covers 16 residues. CDR3 in amino acids: CAVSESGGASLNEQFF. Written as DNA, the CDR3 is TGTGCCGTCAGTGAGTCGGGAGGGGCGAGTTTAAATGAGCAGTTCTTC.

V is TRBV6-2 or TRBV6-3 and J is TRBJ2-1; D gene unclear. This CDR3 has 14 residues. Trimming cost V 3 bases and J 5 bases, with 11 bases left between them. Per the germline V gene, CDR1 is MNHEY and CDR2 is SVGEGT. The CDR3, as DNA: TGTGCCAGCAGTTATGATTCCCCCAACAATGAGCAGTTCTTC. Encoded protein: CASSYDSPNNEQFF.

The chain recombines TRBV3-1 with TRBJ2-7; D is perhaps TRBD2 (6 bases). This CDR3 spans 18 amino acids. Germline assignment: CDR1 LGHDT and CDR2 YNNKEL (reference sequence). V was trimmed by 0 bases and J by 3 bases, leaving 21 bases between them. The CDR3 bases are TGTGCCAGCAGCCAAGATTCCCTGGGCTTAGCGGTGTTCTACGAGCAGTACTTC. Amino acids: CASSQDSLGLAVFYEQYF.

This rearrangement joins TRBV4-1 to TRBJ1-2, with D unclear. Per the germline V gene, CDR1 is MGHRA and CDR2 is YSYEKL. V gave up 1 base and J gave up 1 base, with 16 bases separating them. The CDR3 has 17 amino acids. The CDR3 nucleotides are TGCGCCAGCAGCCAAGCGGCAGAACTCCCCCTTAACTATGGCTACACCTTC. Translation gives CASSQAAELPLNYGYTF.

This clonotype was seen a handful of times. This chain uses TRBV25-1 with TRBJ2-5; no definite D call. Per the germline V gene, CDR1 is MGHDK and CDR2 is SYGVNS. CDR3 length: 12 residues. V lost 3 bases to trimming and J lost 5 bases, with 7 bases between them. CDR3 nucleotides: TGTGCCAGCAGTGATTTCGGTGAGACCCAGTACTTC. The encoded protein is CASSDFGETQYF.

This rearrangement joins TRBV6-2 or TRBV6-3 to TRBJ2-6; the D is unclear. The CDR3 spans 15 residues. The germline V and J ends were trimmed by 2 bases and 4 bases, with 9 bases remaining between them. Germline-derived CDR1 and CDR2 are MNHEY and SVGEGT. The CDR3 loop reads CASSYGVLGANVLTF. Written as DNA, the CDR3 is TGTGCCAGCAGTTACGGGGTACTGGGGGCCAACGTCCTGACTTTC.